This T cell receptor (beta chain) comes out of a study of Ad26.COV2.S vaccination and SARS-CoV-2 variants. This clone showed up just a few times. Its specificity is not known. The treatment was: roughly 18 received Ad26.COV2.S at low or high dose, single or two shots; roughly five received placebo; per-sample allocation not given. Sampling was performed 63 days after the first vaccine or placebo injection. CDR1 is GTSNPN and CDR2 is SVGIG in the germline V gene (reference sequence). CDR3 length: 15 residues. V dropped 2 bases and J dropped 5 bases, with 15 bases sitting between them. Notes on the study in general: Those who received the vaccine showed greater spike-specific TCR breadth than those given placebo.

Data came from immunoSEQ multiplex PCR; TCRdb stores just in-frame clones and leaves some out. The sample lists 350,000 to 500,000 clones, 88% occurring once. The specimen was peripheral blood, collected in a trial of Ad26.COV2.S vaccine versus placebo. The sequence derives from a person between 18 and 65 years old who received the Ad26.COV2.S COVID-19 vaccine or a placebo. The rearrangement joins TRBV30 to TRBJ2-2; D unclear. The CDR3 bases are TGTGCCTGGAGTTCCCAAGCGACGGAGACCGGGGAGCTGTTTTTT. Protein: CAWSSQATETGELFF.